This T cell receptor beta chain originates from a study of CXCR3-negative and CXCR3-positive naive CD8 T cells. The overall study: A total of about 135 million TRB reads was generated, with about 1.5 +/- 0.3 million per library.

The CDR3 length is 16 residues. Germline CDR1 reads SEHNR; CDR2 reads FQNEAQ (reference sequence). The sorter processed each CD8+ T cell subset in triplicate at some 330,000 cells apiece. Cells classed as naive CD8+ T cells were CD45RO-CCR7+CD27+CD95-. Findings and limits, study-wide: For memory CD8+ cells diversity was much lower, but both naive subsets had comparably high diversity.

Details on this clonotype: Its matching antigen is unknown.

Through 5' RACE with UMI labels, the TRB cDNA libraries were prepared. TCRdb reprocessed the 5' RACE reads, with one entry per CDR3 protein and no DNA. This repertoire includes some 50,000 distinct CDR3 sequences. Sequences were obtained from naive CXCR3- CD8+ T cells from blood. Regarding subset: CD45RO-CCR7+CD27+CD95- naive CD8+ T cells lacking CXCR3 (TNR3-). The J gene is TRBJ1-1, the V gene TRBV7-9; lacking DNA, the TRBD1 call made by TCRdb goes unchecked. This clonotype was obtained from a human donor in good health. Some clones in this sample may be carry-over from other donors' samples. CDR3 loop: CASSSDREGVSTEAFF.